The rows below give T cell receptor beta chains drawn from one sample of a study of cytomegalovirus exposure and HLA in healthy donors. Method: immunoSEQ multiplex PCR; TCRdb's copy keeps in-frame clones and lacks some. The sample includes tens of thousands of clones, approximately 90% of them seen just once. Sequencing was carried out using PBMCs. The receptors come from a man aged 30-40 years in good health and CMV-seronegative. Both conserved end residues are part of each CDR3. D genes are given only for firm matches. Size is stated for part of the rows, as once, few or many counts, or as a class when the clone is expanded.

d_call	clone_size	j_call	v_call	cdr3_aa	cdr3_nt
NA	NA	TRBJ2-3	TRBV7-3	CASSFSADTDTQYF	TGTGCCAGCAGCTTTTCAGCGGACACAGATACGCAGTATTTT
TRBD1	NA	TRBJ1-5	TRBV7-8	CASSLERGHLGPQHF	TGTGCCAGCAGCTTAGAAAGGGGGCATCTTGGGCCCCAGCATTTT
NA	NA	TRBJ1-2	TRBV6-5	CASSSGALGGYTF	TGTGCCAGCAGTTCAGGGGCCTTGGGTGGCTACACCTTC
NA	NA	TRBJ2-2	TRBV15	CATSIAGPPEAGELFF	TGTGCCACCAGCATCGCAGGGCCGCCAGAAGCCGGGGAGCTGTTTTTT
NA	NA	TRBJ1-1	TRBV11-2	CASSFGESNEAFF	TGTGCCAGCAGCTTTGGGGAGTCCAATGAAGCTTTCTTT
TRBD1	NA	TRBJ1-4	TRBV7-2	CASSTGQDNEKLFF	TGTGCCAGCAGCACAGGACAGGATAATGAAAAACTGTTTTTT
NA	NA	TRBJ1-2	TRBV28	CASSPLSGMARGDPNYGYTF	TGTGCCAGCAGCCCTCTCTCCGGGATGGCCCGTGGTGACCCGAACTATGGCTACACCTTC
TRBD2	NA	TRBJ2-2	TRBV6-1	CASKTSLDTGELFF	TGTGCCAGCAAGACTAGCCTGGACACCGGGGAGCTGTTTTTT
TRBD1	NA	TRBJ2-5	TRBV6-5	CASRGTGVETQYF	TGTGCCAGCAGGGGGACAGGGGTCGAGACCCAGTACTTC
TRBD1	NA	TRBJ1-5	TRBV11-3	CASSLPSVGGLQPQHF	TGTGCCAGCAGCTTGCCATCGGTAGGGGGCCTTCAGCCCCAGCATTTT
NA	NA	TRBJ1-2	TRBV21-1	CASSKVELSGRTSGLRGYTF	TGTGCCAGCAGCAAAGTGGAGCTATCGGGACGAACGAGCGGGCTCAGGGGCTACACCTTC
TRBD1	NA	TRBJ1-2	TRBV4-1	CASSYSAGQGPGGLWGYTF	TGCGCCAGCAGTTACTCAGCTGGACAGGGGCCGGGGGGCCTGTGGGGCTACACCTTC
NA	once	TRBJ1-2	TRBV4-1	CASSQEYGEINYGYTF	TGCGCCAGCAGCCAAGAATACGGGGAGATTAACTATGGCTACACCTTC
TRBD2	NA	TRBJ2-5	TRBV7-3	CASSLSGLAEETQYF	TGTGCCAGCAGCCTATCGGGACTAGCAGAAGAGACCCAGTACTTC
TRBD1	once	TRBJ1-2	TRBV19	CASSSTRDRVSYTF	TGTGCCAGTAGTTCCACCCGGGACAGGGTTAGCTACACCTTC
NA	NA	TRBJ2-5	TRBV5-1	CASSLVATGDQETQYF	TGCGCCAGCAGCTTGGTCGCGACAGGAGACCAAGAGACCCAGTACTTC
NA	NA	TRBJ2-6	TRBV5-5	CASSPRQPSGANVLTF	TGTGCCAGCAGCCCTAGACAGCCCTCTGGGGCCAACGTCCTGACTTTC
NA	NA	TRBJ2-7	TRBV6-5	CASSYSARVMDYEQYF	TGTGCCAGCAGTTACTCGGCCAGGGTAATGGACTACGAGCAGTACTTC
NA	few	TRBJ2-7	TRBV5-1	CASSPSSATYEQYF	TGCGCCAGCAGCCCCTCTAGCGCCACCTACGAGCAGTACTTC
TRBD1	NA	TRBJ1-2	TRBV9	CASSTQQGDYGYTF	TGTGCCAGCAGCACCCAACAGGGGGACTATGGCTACACCTTC
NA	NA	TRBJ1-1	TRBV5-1	CASSPDRSPNTEAFF	TGCGCCAGCAGCCCAGACAGGTCTCCGAACACTGAAGCTTTCTTT
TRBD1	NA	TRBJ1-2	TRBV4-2	CASSRPKGQGEAYGYTF	TGTGCCAGCAGCCGCCCTAAGGGACAGGGGGAGGCCTATGGCTACACCTTC
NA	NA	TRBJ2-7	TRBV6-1	CASSGQAGDDYEQYF	TGTGCCAGCAGTGGACAGGCAGGAGATGACTACGAGCAGTACTTC
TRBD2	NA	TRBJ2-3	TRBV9	CASSPTSGASTDTQYF	TGTGCCAGCAGCCCAACGAGCGGGGCCAGCACAGATACGCAGTATTTT
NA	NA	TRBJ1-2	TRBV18	CASSPPVGRDVGYTF	TGTGCCAGCTCACCACCTGTGGGGCGTGATGTAGGCTACACCTTC
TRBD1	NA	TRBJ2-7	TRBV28	CASSFVSGTAYEQYF	TGTGCCAGCAGTTTTGTTTCCGGGACAGCCTACGAGCAGTACTTC
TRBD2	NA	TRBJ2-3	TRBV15	CATSGSSGSSDTQYF	TGTGCCACCAGCGGTTCTAGCGGATCTTCAGATACGCAGTATTTT
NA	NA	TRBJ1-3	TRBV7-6	CASRQLADGNTIYF	TGTGCCAGCAGGCAGCTAGCGGATGGAAACACCATATATTTT
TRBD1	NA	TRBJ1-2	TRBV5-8	CASRITGTASGYTF	TGTGCCAGCAGAATAACCGGGACAGCTAGCGGCTACACCTTC
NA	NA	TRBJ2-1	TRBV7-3	CASSFTGGRTEQFF	TGTGCCAGCAGCTTCACCGGGGGGCGAACTGAGCAGTTCTTC
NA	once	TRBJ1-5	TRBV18	CASSPPGGQPQHF	TGTGCCAGCTCACCACCTGGCGGTCAGCCCCAGCATTTT
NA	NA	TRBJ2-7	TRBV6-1	CASSTTFSYEQYF	TGTGCCAGCAGTACCACTTTTTCCTACGAGCAGTACTTC
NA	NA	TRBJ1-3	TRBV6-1	CAGREQGSSGNTIYF	TGTGCCGGGAGGGAACAGGGAAGCTCTGGAAACACCATATATTTT
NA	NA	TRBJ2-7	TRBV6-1	CASRERAYEQYF	TGTGCCAGCAGAGAACGGGCCTACGAGCAGTACTTC
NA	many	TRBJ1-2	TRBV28	CASMYSIDGYTF	TGTGCCAGCATGTACAGCATCGATGGCTACACCTTC
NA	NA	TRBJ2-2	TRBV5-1	CASSLESGGLAGELFF	TGCGCCAGCAGCTTGGAGTCGGGGGGCTTGGCCGGGGAGCTGTTTTTT
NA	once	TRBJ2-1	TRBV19	CASSIDLVASSFFF	TGTGCCAGTAGTATAGATCTAGTGGCTAGTTCGTTTTTCTTC
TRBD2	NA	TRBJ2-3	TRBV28	CASSLPPGVAGFTDTQYF	TGTGCCAGCAGTTTACCCCCGGGGGTAGCGGGGTTCACAGATACGCAGTATTTT
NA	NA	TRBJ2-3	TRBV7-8	CASSLGGLRTDTQYF	TGTGCCAGCAGCTTAGGGGGACTCCGCACAGATACGCAGTATTTT
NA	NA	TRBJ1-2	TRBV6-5	CASSSTVRGYTF	TGTGCCAGCAGTTCGACTGTTCGTGGCTACACCTTC
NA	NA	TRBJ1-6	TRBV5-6	CASSLESGSSPLHF	TGTGCCAGCAGCTTGGAGTCAGGAAGCTCACCCCTCCACTTT
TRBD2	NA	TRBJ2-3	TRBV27	CASSLTSSGGSDTQYF	TGTGCCAGCAGTCTCACCTCTAGCGGGGGGTCAGATACGCAGTATTTT
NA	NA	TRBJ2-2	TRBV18	CASSQATLTGELFF	TGTGCCAGCTCGCAGGCGACACTCACCGGGGAGCTGTTTTTT
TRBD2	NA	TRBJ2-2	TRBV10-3	CAISESPSGVTGELFF	TGTGCCATCAGTGAGTCTCCTAGCGGGGTCACCGGGGAGCTGTTTTTT
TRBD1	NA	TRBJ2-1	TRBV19	CASSIPPGQGANEQFF	TGTGCCAGTAGTATACCCCCGGGACAGGGGGCCAATGAGCAGTTCTTC
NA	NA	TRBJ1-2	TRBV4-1	CASNPPGSYGYTF	TGCGCCAGCAACCCACCCGGGAGCTATGGCTACACCTTC
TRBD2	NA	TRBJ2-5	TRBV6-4	CASSASGGQETQYF	TGTGCCAGCAGTGCCAGCGGGGGCCAAGAGACCCAGTACTTC
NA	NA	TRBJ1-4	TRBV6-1	CAGLQGGTNEKLFF	TGTGCCGGGTTGCAGGGAGGGACTAATGAAAAACTGTTTTTT
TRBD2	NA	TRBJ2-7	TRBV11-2	CASSRTSGTSNEQYF	TGTGCCAGCAGCCGAACTTCCGGGACTAGCAACGAGCAGTACTTC
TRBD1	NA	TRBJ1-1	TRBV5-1	CASSLVRGLTEAFF	TGCGCCAGCAGCTTGGTTAGGGGGCTCACTGAAGCTTTCTTT